The T cell receptor (beta chain) described here comes from a study of control samples from healthy donors and cancer patients. This clone appeared once. TCRdb's table, derived via immunoSEQ multiplex PCR, lists solely in-frame clones and lacks some. The data show 100,000 or so clones, 80% to 90% seen once. CDR3 length: 15 amino acids. V gave up 0 bases and J gave up 0 bases; unmatched junction bases: 1. Looked up from germline, CDR1 is SGHKS and CDR2 is YYEKEE (reference sequence). The receptor comes from a man aged 25 to 45 in good health. V usage is TRBV5-5 and J usage is TRBJ2-7; 9 bases line up with TRBD2. The sequenced sample was blood. The CDR3 DNA follows: TGTGCCAGCAGCTTGGGACTAGCGGCCTCCTACGAGCAGTACGTC. As protein: CASSLGLAASYEQYV.